This TCR beta chain was documented in a study of blood T cell repertoires in COVID-19. Sequencing was performed with immunoSEQ multiplex PCR; in TCRdb, only in-frame clones are kept and a portion is missing. Of about 50,000 clones in the sample, 77% are singletons; the top ten hold around two fifths. Trimming took off 6 bases at V and 4 bases at J, with 12 bases between the two ends. CDR3 length: 13 residues. This sequence originates from a man in his 70s with active or convalescent COVID-19. The sequenced sample consisted of peripheral blood. The chain joins TRBV12-3 or TRBV12-4 to TRBJ1-1; the D gene is possibly TRBD1 (6 bases). This chain's CDR3 is CASRDTGFTEAFF. As DNA, the CDR3 is TGTGCCAGCAGAGACACAGGGTTCACTGAAGCTTTCTTT.